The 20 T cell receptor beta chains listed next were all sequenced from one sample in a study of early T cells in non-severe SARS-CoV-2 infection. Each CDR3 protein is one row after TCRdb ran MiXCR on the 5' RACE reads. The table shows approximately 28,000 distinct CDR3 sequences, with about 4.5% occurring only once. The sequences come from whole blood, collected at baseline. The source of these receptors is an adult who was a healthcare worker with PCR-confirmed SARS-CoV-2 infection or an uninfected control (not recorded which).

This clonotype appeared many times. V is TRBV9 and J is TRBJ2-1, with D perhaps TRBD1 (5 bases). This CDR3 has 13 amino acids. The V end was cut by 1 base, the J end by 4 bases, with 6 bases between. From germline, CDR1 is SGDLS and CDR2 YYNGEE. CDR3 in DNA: TGTGCCAGCAGCGTAACAGGATACAATGAGCAGTTCTTC. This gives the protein CASSVTGYNEQFF.

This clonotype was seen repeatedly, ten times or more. CDR3 sequence (DNA): TGTGCCAGCAGCTCTAGCGGGGCTAGCACAGATACGCAGTATTTT. This gives the protein CASSSSGASTDTQYF. This sequence joins TRBV28 and TRBJ2-3; TRBD2 agrees at 9 bases. The V gene end was trimmed by 6 bases and the J gene end by 0 bases; junction bases not matched to a gene: 4. The germline CDR1 and CDR2 sequences are MDHEN and SYDVKM. The length of the CDR3 is 15 residues. The whole variable domain, remainder taken from reference TRBV28 and TRBJ2-3, is DVKVTQSSRYLVKRTGEKVFLECVQDMDHENMFWYRQDPGLGLRLIYFSYDVKMKEKGDIPEGYSVSREKKERFSLILESASTNQTSMYLCASSSSGASTDTQYFGPGTRLTVL.

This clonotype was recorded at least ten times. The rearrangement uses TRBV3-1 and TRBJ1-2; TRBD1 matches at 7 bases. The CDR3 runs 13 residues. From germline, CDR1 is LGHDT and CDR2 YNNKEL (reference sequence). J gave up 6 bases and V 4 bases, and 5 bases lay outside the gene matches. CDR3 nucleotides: TGTGCCAGCAGCCTTACGGACAGGCATGGCTACACCTTC. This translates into CASSLTDRHGYTF.

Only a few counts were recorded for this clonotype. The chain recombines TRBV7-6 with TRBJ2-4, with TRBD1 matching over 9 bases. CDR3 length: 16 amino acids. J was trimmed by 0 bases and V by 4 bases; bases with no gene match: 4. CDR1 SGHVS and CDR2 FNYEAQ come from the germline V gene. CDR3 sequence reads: CASSSGQGRAKNIQYF. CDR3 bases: TGTGCCAGCAGCTCTGGACAGGGGCGAGCCAAAAACATTCAGTACTTC.

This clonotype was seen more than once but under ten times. CDR3 bases: TGTGCCAGCAGTGAGATGGGACGGATTGAAGCTTTCTTT. Protein sequence: CASSEMGRIEAFF. The chain links TRBV25-1 to TRBJ1-1, with D possibly matching TRBD1 (5 bases). The CDR3 is 13 amino acids. CDR1 MGHDK and CDR2 SYGVNS come from the germline V gene. V lost 3 bases and J 7 bases, leaving 12 bases between the germline ends.

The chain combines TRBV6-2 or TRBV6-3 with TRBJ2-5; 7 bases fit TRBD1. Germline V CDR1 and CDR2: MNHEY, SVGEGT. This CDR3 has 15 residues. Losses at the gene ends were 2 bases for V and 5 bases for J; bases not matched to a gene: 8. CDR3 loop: CASSYGTASRETQYF. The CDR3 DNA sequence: TGTGCCAGCAGTTACGGGACAGCCAGCAGGGAGACCCAGTACTTC.

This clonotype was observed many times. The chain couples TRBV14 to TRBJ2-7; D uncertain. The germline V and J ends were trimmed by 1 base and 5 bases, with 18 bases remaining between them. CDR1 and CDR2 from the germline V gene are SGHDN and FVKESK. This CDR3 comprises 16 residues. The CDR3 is CASSQVGFAGIDEQYF. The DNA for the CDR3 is TGTGCCAGCAGCCAAGTGGGCTTCGCAGGAATCGACGAGCAGTACTTC.

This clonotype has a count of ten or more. The CDR3 DNA follows: TGTGCCAGCAGCCCACGGAGTGGTGGCACAGATACGCAGTATTTT. The encoded protein is CASSPRSGGTDTQYF. V gene TRBV7-8 combines with J gene TRBJ2-3; D ambiguous. The V end lost 5 bases, the J end lost 1 base, and 13 bases lay between the germline ends. Germline CDR1 and CDR2: SGHVS and FQNEAQ. There are 15 residues in the CDR3.

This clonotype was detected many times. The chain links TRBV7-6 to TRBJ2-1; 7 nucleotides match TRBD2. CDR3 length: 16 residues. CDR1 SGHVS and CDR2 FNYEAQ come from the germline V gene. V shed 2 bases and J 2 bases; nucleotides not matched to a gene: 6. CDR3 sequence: CASSLRAGATYNEQFF. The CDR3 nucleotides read TGTGCCAGCAGCTTAAGGGCGGGAGCGACCTACAATGAGCAGTTCTTC. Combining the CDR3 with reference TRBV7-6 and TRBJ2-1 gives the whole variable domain GAGVSQSPRYKVTKRGQDVALRCDPISGHVSLYWYRQALGQGPEFLTYFNYEAQQDKSGLPNDRFSAERPEGSISTLTIQRTEQRDSAMYRCASSLRAGATYNEQFFGPGTRLTVL.

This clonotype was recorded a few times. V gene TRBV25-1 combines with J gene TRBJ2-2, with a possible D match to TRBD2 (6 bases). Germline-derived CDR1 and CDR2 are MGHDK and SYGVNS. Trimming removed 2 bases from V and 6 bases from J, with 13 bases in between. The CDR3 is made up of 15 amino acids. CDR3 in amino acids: CASSEPNAGPGELFF. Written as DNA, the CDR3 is TGTGCCAGCAGTGAACCGAATGCGGGACCCGGGGAGCTGTTTTTT.

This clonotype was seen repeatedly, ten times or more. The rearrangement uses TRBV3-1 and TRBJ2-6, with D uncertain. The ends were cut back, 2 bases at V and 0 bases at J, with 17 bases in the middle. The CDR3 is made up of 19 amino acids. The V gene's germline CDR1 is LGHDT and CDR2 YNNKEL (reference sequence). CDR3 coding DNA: TGTGCCAGCAGCCAAAGTAAAGATTGGGGAAACTCTGGGGCCAACGTCCTGACTTTC. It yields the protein CASSQSKDWGNSGANVLTF.

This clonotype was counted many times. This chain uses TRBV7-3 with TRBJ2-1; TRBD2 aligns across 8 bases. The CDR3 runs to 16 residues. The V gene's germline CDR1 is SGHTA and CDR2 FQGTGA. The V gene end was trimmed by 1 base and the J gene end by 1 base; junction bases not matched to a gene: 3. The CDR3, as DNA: TGTGCCAGCAGCTTAAACCTAGCGGGTTCCTACAATGAGCAGTTCTTC. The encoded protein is CASSLNLAGSYNEQFF. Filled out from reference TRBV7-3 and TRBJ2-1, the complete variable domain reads GAGVSQTPSNKVTEKGKYVELRCDPISGHTALYWYRQSLGQGPEFLIYFQGTGAADDSGLPNDRFFAVRPEGSVSTLKIQRTERGDSAVYLCASSLNLAGSYNEQFFGPGTRLTVL.

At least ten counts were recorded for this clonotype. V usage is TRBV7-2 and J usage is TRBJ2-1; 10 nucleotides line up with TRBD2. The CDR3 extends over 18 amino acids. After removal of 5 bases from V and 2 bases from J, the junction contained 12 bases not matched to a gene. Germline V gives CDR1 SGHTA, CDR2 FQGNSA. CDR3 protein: CASSPLRLAGGTYNEQFF. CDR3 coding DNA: TGTGCCAGCAGCCCACTTAGGTTAGCGGGGGGCACCTACAATGAGCAGTTCTTC.

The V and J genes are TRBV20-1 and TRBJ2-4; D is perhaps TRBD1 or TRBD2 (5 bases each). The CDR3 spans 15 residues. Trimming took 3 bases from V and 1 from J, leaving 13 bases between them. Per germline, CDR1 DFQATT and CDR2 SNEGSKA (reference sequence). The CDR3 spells CSASSGLRAKNIQYF. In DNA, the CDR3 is TGCAGTGCTAGTTCGGGGCTTAGGGCCAAAAACATTCAGTACTTC.

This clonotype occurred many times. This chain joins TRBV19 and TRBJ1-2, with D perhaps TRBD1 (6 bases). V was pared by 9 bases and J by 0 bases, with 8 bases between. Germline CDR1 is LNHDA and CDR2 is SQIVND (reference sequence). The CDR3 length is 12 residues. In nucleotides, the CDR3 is TGTGCCAGCAGGACAGCTAACTATGGCTACACCTTC. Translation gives CASRTANYGYTF.

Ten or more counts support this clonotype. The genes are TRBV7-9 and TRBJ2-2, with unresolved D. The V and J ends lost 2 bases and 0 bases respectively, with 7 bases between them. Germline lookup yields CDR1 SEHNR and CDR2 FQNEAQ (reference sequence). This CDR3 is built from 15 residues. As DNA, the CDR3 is TGTGCCAGCAGCTTAACAGCGACGAACACCGGGGAGCTGTTTTTT. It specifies CASSLTATNTGELFF.

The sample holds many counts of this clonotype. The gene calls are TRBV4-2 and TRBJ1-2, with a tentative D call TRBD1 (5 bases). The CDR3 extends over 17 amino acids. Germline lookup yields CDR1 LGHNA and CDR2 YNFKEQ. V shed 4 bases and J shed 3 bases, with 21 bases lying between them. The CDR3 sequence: CASSPGVGVSRDYGYTF. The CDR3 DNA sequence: TGTGCCAGCAGCCCGGGGGTCGGGGTTTCAAGGGACTATGGCTACACCTTC.

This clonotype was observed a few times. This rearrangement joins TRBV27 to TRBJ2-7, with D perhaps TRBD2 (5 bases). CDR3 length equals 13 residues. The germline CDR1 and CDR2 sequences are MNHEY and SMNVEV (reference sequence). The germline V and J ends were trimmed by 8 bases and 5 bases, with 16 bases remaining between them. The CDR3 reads CASRRWEIDEQYF. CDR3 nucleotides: TGTGCCAGCCGACGGTGGGAGATAGACGAGCAGTACTTC.

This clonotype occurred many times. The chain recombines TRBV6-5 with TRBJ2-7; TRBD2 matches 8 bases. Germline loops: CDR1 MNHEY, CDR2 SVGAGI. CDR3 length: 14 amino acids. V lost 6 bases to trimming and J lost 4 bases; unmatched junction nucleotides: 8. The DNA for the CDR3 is TGTGCCAGCAGAGCGCCGGGGGGGACTTACGAGCAGTACTTC. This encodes CASRAPGGTYEQYF.

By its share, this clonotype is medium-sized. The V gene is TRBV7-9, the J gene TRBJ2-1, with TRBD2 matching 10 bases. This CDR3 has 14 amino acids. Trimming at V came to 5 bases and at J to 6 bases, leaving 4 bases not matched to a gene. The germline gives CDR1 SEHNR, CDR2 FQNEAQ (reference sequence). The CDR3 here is CASSPRTSGNEQFF. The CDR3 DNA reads TGTGCCAGCAGCCCCCGGACTAGCGGCAATGAGCAGTTCTTC.